Below are 7 T cell receptor beta chains sequenced from a single sample in a study of T-cell reconstitution after alpha-beta-depleted transplantation in children. Preparation of the TCRbeta library was carried out with unique molecular identifiers. TCRdb ran MiXCR on the PCR reads and lists one entry per CDR3 protein. The table shows hundreds of thousands of distinct CDR3 sequences, with 15% to 20% occurring only once. Sequences were derived from PBMCs from the stem cell graft donor, sampled from the stem cell graft. Receptors were obtained from a human donor who donated a stem cell graft to a child with acute myeloid leukemia.

The rearrangement joins TRBV12-3 or TRBV12-4 to TRBJ2-2; 7 nucleotides align to TRBD1. V shed 5 bases and J 1 base; nucleotides not matched to a gene: 4. This CDR3 contains 15 residues. In DNA form, the CDR3 reads TGTGCCAGCAGTGCGGACAGGCTGAACACCGGGGAGCTGTTTTTT. Its protein is CASSADRLNTGELFF.

This clonotype was seen repeatedly, ten times or more. The rearrangement joins TRBV15 to TRBJ1-5; no clear D. Trimming pared 1 base from V and 0 bases from J, leaving 4 bases between. Germline V gene sequence: CDR1 LNHNV, CDR2 YYDKDF (reference sequence). The CDR3 loop spans 14 amino acids. The CDR3 DNA is TGTGCCACCAGCAGAGGCAATAGCAATCAGCCCCAGCATTTT. This sequence encodes CATSRGNSNQPQHF.

This clonotype was detected many times. The DNA of the CDR3 is TGCAGTGCTAGAGAGGCCCCACAGAACACTGAAGCTTTCTTT. Translating it yields CSAREAPQNTEAFF. V and J are TRBV20-1 and TRBJ1-1; D gene ambiguous. The CDR3 is made up of 14 amino acids. CDR1 is DFQATT and CDR2 is SNEGSKA in the germline V gene (reference sequence). Trimming shortened V by 0 bases and J by 1 base, and 9 bases separated the two germline ends.

In its sample, this clonotype was seen a few times. The V and J genes are TRBV20-1 and TRBJ2-7; 12 positions match TRBD2. V shed 4 bases and J 0 bases; nucleotides not matched to a gene: 10. This CDR3 has 17 residues. Germline assignment: CDR1 DFQATT and CDR2 SNEGSKA (reference sequence). CDR3 region: CSAKGQGLAGFSYEQYF. CDR3 nucleotides: TGCAGTGCTAAAGGACAGGGACTAGCGGGTTTCTCCTACGAGCAGTACTTC.

The V call is TRBV28, the J call TRBJ2-7; D may be TRBD1 or TRBD2 (5 bases each). V dropped 7 bases and J dropped 4 bases, with 17 bases sitting between them. The CDR3 covers 14 residues. Germline V lookup: CDR1 MDHEN, CDR2 SYDVKM. CDR3 sequence: CASKERGALYEQYV. The CDR3 DNA sequence: TGTGCCAGCAAGGAACGAGGGGCCCTTTACGAGCAGTACGTC.

This clonotype was recorded many times. V and J are TRBV29-1 and TRBJ2-3, with no clear D. CDR3 length: 12 amino acids. Trimming pared 8 bases from V and 0 bases from J, leaving 9 bases between. CDR1 and CDR2 (germline): SQVTM, ANQGSEA. The CDR3 is CSSEHSTDTQYF. The CDR3 DNA is TGCAGCTCAGAACACAGCACAGATACGCAGTATTTT.

The V call is TRBV5-1, the J call TRBJ1-1; D is undetermined. Germline V lookup: CDR1 SGHRS, CDR2 YFSETQ. The CDR3 runs 16 residues. With 0 bases removed from V and 1 base from J, the gap between germline ends came to 13 bases. CDR3 in amino acids: CASSLVHPYQNTEAFF. The CDR3 DNA is TGCGCCAGCAGCTTGGTACACCCCTACCAGAACACTGAAGCTTTCTTT. The complete variable domain, with remaining parts taken from reference TRBV5-1 and TRBJ1-1, reads KAGVTQTPRYLIKTRGQQVTLSCSPISGHRSVSWYQQTPGQGLQFLFEYFSETQRNKGNFPGRFSGRQFSNSRSEMNVSTLELGDSALYLCASSLVHPYQNTEAFFGQGTRLTVV.